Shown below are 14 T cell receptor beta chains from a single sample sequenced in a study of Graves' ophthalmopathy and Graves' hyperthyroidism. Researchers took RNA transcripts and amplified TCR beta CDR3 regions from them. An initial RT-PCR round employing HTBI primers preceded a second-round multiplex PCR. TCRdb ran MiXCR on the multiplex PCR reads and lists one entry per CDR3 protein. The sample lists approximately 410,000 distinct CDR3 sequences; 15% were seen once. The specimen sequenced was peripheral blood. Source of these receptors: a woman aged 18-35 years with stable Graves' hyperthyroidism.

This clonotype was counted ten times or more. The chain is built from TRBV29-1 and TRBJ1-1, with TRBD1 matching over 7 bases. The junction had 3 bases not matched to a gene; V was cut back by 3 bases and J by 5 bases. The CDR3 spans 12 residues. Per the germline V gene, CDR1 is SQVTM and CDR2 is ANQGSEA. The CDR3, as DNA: TGCAGCGTTGATAGGGGGCGGACTGAAGCTTTCTTT. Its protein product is CSVDRGRTEAFF.

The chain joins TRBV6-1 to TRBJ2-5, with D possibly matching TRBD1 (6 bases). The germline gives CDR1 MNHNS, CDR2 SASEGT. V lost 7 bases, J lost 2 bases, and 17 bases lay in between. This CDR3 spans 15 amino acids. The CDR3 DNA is TGTGCCAGCACCGTGATCGCCGGACAGCAAGAGACCCAGTACTTC. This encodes CASTVIAGQQETQYF.

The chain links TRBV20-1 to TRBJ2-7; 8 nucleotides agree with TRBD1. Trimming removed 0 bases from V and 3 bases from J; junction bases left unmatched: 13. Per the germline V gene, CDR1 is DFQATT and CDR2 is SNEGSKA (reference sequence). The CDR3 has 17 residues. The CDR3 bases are TGCAGTGCTAGAGACTGGTTGCAGCCGGGGACAGGCTACGAGCAGTACTTC. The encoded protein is CSARDWLQPGTGYEQYF.

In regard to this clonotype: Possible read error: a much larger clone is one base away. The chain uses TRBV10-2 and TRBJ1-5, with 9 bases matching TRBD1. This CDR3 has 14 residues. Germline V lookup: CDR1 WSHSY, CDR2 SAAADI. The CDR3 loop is CASREGQGGQPHHF. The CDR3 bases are TGCGCCAGCAGGGAGGGACAGGGCGGCCAGCCCCATCATTTT.

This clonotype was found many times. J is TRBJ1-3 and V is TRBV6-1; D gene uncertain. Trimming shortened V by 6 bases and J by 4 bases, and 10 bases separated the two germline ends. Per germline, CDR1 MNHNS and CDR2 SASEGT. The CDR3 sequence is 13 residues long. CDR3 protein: CASSRGSGNTIYF. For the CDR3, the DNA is TGTGCCAGCAGCCGGGGTTCGGGAAACACCATATATTTT.

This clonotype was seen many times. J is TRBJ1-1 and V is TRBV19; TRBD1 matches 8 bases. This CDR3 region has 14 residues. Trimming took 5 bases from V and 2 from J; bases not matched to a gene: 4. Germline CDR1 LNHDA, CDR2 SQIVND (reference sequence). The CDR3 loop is CASSEQGANTEAFF. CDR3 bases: TGTGCCAGTAGTGAGCAGGGGGCAAACACTGAAGCTTTCTTT. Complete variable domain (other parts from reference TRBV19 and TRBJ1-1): DGGITQSPKYLFRKEGQNVTLSCEQNLNHDAMYWYRQDPGQGLRLIYYSQIVNDFQKGDIAEGYSVSREKKESFPLTVTSAQKNPTAFYLCASSEQGANTEAFFGQGTRLTVV.

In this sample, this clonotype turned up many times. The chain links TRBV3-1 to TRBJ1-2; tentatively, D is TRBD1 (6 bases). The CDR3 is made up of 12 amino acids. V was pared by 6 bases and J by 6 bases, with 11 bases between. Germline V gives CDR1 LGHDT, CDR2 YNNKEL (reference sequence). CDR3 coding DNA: TGTGCCAGCAGTTTGTACAGGGATGGCTACACCTTC. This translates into CASSLYRDGYTF.

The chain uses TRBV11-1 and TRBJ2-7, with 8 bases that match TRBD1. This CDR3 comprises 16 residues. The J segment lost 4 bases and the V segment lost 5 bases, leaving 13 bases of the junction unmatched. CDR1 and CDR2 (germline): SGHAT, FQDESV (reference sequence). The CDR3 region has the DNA TGTGCCAGCAGCCCGCATCGCCGGACAGGGTCGTACGAGCAGTACTTC. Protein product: CASSPHRRTGSYEQYF.

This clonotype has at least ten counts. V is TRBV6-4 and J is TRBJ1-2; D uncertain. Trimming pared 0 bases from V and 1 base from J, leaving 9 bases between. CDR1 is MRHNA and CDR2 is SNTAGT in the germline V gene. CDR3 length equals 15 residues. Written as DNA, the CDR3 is TGTGCCAGCAGTGACTCGGGTACGGGTAACTATGGCTACACCTTC. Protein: CASSDSGTGNYGYTF.

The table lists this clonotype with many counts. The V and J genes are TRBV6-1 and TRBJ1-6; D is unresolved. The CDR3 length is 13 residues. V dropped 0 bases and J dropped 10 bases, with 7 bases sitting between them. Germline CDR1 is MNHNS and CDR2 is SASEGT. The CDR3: CASSEALGSPLHF. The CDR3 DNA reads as TGTGCCAGCAGTGAAGCTTTGGGGTCACCCCTCCACTTT.

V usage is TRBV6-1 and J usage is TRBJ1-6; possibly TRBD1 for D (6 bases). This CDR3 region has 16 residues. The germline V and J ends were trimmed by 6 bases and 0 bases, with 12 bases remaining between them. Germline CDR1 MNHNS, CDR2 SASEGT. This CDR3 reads CASSSQGSSYNSPLHF. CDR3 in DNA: TGTGCCAGCAGCTCCCAGGGGAGCTCCTATAATTCACCCCTCCACTTT.

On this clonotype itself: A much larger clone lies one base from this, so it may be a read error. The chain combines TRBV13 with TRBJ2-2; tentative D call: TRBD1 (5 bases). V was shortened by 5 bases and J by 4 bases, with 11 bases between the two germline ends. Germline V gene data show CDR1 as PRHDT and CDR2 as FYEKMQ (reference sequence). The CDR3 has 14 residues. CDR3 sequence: CASSPRQSTGELFF. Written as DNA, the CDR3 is TGTGCCAGCAGCCCAAGACAGAGCACCGGGGAGCTGTTTTTT.

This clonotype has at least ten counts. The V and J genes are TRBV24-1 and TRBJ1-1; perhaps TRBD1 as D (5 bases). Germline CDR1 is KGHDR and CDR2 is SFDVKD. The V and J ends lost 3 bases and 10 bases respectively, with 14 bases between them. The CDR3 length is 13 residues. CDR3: CATSDPGDRRAFF. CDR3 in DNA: TGTGCCACCAGTGATCCCGGGGACCGGCGAGCTTTCTTT.

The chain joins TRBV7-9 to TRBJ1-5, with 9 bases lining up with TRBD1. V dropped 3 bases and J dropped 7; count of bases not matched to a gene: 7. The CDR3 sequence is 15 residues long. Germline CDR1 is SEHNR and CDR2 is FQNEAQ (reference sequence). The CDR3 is CASSFGDRDKQPQHF. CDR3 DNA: TGTGCCAGCAGCTTTGGGGACAGGGACAAACAGCCCCAGCATTTT.